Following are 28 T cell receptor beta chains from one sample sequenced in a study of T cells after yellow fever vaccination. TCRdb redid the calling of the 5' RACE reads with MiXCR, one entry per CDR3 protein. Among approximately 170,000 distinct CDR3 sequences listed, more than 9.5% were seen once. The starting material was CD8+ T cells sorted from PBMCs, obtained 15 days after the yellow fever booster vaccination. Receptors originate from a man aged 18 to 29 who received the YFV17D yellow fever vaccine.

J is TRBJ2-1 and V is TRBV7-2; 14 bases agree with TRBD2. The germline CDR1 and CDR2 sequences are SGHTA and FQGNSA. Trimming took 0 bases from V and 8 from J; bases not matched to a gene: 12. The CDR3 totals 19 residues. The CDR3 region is CASSLAGGLAGAYWDEQFF. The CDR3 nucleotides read TGTGCCAGCAGCTTAGCTGGGGGACTAGCGGGGGCCTACTGGGATGAGCAGTTCTTC.

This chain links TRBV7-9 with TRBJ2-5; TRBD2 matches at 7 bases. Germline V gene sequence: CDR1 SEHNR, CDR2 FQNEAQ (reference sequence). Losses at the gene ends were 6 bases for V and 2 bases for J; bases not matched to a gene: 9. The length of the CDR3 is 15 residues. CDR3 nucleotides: TGTGCCAGCAGGAATGAGCGGGGCGCACAAGAGACCCAGTACTTC. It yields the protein CASRNERGAQETQYF.

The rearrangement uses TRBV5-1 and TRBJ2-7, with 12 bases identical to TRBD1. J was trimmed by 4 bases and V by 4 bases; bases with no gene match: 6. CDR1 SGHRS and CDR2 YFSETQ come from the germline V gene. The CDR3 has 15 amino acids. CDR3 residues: CASSEGQGARYEQYV. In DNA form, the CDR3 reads TGCGCCAGCAGCGAGGGACAGGGGGCGCGGTACGAGCAGTACGTC.

The CDR3 DNA follows: TGTGCCAGCAGCTTTGCAGGCTCCTACGAGCAGTACGTC. This gives the protein CASSFAGSYEQYV. The V gene is TRBV5-8, the J gene TRBJ2-7; the D is unclear. Germline CDR1 SGHTS, CDR2 YDEGEE. CDR3 length equals 13 residues. The V and J ends lost 2 bases and 0 bases respectively, with 6 bases between them.

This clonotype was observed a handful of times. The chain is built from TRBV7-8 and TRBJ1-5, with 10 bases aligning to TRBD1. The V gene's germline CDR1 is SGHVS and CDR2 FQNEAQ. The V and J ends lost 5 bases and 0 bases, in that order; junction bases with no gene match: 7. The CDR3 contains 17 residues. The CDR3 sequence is CASSLGTGAVSNQPQHF. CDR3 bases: TGTGCCAGCAGCCTCGGGACAGGGGCGGTTAGCAATCAGCCCCAGCATTTT.

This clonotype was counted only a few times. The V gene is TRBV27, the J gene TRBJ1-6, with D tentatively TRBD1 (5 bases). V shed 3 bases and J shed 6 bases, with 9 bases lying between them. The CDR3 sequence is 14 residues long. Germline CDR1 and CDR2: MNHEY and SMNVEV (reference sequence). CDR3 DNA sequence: TGTGCCAGCAGTTTCGCGGGACCTAATTCACCCCTCCACTTT. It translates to CASSFAGPNSPLHF.

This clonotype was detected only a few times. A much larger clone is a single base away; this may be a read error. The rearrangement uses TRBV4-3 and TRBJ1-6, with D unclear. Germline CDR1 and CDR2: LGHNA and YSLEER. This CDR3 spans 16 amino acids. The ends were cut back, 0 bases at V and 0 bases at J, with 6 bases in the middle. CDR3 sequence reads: CASSQDQASYNSPLHF. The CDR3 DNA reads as TGCGCCAGCAGCCAAGACCAGGCCTCCTATAATTCACCCCTCCACTTT.

CDR3 residues: CASSATGTQSNYGYTF. In nucleotides, the CDR3 is TGTGCCAGCAGCGCGACCGGGACACAGTCTAACTATGGCTACACCTTC. V and J are TRBV7-9 and TRBJ1-2; tentative D call: TRBD1 (6 bases). The CDR3 contains 16 residues. Germline CDR1 reads SEHNR; CDR2 reads FQNEAQ (reference sequence). V lost 5 bases and J lost 0, with 16 bases in between.

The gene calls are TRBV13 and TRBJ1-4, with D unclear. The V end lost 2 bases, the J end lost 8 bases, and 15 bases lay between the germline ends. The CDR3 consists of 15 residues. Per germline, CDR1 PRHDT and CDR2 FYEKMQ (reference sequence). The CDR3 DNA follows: TGTGCCAGCAGCTTAAATCAACGGGTTGGAGAAAAACTGTTTTTT. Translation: CASSLNQRVGEKLFF.

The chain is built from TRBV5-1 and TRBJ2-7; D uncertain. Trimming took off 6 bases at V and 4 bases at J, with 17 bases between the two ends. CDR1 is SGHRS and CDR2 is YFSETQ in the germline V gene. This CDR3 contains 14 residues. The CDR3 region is CASISSERPYEQYF. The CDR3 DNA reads TGCGCCAGCATCAGCTCAGAGAGACCGTACGAGCAGTACTTC.

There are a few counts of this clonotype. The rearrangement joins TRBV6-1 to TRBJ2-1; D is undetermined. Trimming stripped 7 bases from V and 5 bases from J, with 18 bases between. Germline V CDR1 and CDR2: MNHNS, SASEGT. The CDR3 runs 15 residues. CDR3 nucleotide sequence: TGTGCCAGCACAGACCCTTTGACGCTCGACAATGAGCAGTTCTTC. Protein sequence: CASTDPLTLDNEQFF.

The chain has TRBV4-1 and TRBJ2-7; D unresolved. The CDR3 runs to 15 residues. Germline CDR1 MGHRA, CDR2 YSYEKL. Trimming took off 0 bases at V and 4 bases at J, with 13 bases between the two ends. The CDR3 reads CASSQDLAGSYEQYV. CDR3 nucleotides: TGCGCCAGCAGCCAAGATTTAGCAGGATCTTACGAGCAGTACGTC.

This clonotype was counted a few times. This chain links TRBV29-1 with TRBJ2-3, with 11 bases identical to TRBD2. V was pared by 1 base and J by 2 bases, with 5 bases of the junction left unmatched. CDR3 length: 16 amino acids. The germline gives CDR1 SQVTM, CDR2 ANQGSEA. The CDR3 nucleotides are TGCAGCGTTGAAGGGCAGACTAGCGGGGACACAGATACGCAGTATTTT. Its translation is CSVEGQTSGDTDTQYF.

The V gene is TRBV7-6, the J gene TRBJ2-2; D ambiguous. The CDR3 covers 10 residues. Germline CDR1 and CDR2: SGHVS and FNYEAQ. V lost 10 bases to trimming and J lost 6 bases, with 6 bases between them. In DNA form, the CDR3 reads TGTGCCACTTGGCCCGGGGAGCTGTTTTTT. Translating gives CATWPGELFF.

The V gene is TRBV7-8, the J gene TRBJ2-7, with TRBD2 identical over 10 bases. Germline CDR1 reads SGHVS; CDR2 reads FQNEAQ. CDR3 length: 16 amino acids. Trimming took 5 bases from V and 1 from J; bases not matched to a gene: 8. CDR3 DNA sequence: TGTGCCAGCAGCCTTTCGACTAGCGGGCCTTCCTACGAGCAGTACTTC. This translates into CASSLSTSGPSYEQYF.

CDR3 residues: CASSFGTGNEQYV. CDR3 DNA sequence: TGTGCCAGCAGCTTCGGGACAGGCAACGAGCAGTACGTC. The chain employs TRBV11-2 and TRBJ2-7; 8 bases match TRBD1. This CDR3 contains 13 residues. J was trimmed by 5 bases and V by 3 bases; bases with no gene match: 3. Germline lookup yields CDR1 SGHAT and CDR2 FQNNGV.

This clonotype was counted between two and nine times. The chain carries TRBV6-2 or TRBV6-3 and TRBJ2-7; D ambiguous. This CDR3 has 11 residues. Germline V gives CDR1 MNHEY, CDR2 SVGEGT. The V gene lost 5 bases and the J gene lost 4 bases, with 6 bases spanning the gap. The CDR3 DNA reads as TGTGCCAGCAGTGACGGGTACGAGCAGTACGTC. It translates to CASSDGYEQYV.

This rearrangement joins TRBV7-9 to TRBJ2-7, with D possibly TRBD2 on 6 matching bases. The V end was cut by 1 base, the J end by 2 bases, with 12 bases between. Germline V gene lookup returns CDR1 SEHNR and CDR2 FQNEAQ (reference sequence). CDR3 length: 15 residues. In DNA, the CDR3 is TGTGCCAGCAGCTTAGGCCTTGGGGGGACCTACGAGCAGTACGTC. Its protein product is CASSLGLGGTYEQYV.

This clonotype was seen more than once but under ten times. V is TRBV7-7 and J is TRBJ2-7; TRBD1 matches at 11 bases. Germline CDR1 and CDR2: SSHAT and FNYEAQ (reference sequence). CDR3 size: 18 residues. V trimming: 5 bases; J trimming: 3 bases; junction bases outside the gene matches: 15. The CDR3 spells CASSPHVGSGQGGYEQYF. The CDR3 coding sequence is TGTGCCAGCAGCCCCCACGTTGGGTCGGGACAGGGGGGCTACGAGCAGTACTTC.

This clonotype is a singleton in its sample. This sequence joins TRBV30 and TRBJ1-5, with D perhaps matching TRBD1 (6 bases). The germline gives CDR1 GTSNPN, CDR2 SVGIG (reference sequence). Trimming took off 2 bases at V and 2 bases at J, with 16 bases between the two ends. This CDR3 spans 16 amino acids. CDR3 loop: CAWSYRGLYRNQPQHF. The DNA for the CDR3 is TGTGCCTGGAGTTATAGGGGGTTATATCGCAATCAGCCCCAGCATTTT. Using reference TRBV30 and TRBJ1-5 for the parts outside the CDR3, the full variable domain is SQTIHQWPATLVQPVGSPLSLECTVEGTSNPNLYWYRQAAGRGLQLLFYSVGIGQISSEVPQNLSASRPQDRQFILSSKKLLLSDSGFYLCAWSYRGLYRNQPQHFGDGTRLSIL.

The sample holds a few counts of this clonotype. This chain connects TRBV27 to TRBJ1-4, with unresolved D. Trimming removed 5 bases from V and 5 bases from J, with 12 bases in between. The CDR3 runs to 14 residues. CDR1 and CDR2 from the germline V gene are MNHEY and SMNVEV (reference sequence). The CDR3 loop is CASSPGRPNEKLFF. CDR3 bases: TGTGCCAGCAGTCCCGGACGGCCCAATGAAAAACTGTTTTTT.

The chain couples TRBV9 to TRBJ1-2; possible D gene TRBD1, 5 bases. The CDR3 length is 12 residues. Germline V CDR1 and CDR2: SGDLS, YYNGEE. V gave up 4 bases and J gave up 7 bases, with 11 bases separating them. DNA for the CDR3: TGTGCCAGCAGCCCCGGGGCTCTTGGCTACACCTTC. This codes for CASSPGALGYTF.

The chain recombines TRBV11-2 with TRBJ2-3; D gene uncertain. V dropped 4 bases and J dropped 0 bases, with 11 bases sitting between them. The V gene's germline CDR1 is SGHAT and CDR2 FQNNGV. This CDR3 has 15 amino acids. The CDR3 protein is CASSSNPASTDTQYF. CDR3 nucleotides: TGTGCCAGCAGCTCAAACCCCGCTAGCACAGATACGCAGTATTTT.

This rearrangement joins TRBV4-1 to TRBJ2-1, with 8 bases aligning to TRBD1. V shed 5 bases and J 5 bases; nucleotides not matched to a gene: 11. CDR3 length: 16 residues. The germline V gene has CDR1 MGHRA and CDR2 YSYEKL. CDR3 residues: CASSNARTGKHNEQFF. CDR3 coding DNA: TGCGCCAGCAGCAACGCGAGGACAGGGAAGCACAATGAGCAGTTCTTC.

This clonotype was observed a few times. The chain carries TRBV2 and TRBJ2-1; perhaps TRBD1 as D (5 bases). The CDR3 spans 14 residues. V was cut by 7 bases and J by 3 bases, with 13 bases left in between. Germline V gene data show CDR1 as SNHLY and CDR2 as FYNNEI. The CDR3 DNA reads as TGTGCCAGCAAAGAGGACATGAACTACAATGAGCAGTTCTTC. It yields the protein CASKEDMNYNEQFF.

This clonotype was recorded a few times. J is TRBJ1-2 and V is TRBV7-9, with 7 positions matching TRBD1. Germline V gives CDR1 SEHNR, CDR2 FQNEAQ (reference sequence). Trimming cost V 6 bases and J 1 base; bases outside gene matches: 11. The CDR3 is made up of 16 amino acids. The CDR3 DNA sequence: TGTGCCAGCAGGAGACCCGGGACAGCGGTTAACTATGGCTACACCTTC. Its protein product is CASRRPGTAVNYGYTF.

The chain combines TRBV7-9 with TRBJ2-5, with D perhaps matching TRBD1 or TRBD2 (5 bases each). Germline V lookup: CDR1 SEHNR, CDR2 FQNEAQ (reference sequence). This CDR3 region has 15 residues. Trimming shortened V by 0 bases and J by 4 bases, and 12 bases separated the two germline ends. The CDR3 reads CASSLAGPERETQYF. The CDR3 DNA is TGTGCCAGCAGCTTAGCGGGACCGGAACGAGAGACCCAGTACTTC.

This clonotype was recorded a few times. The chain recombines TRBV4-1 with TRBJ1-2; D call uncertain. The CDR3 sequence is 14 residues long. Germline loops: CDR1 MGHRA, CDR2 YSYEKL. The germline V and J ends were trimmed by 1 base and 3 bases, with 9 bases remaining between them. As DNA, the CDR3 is TGCGCCAGCAGCCAAGTATCCGGACACTATGGCTACACCTTC. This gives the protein CASSQVSGHYGYTF.